Sequencing of this TCR beta chain was carried out in a study of T cells in Graves' hyperthyroidism and ophthalmopathy. Study-level background: Prior to any treatment, at the point of initial diagnosis, peripheral blood was collected. Broader study findings: Researchers found most expanded thyroid clonotypes above 0.001 in blood as well. The model predicted ophthalmopathy a median roughly six months before onset.

Stability of Graves' hyperthyroidism was defined as absent ophthalmopathy progression within 18 months. Amplification of TCR beta CDR3 regions was performed using RNA transcripts as template. HTBI primers were employed in a first-round RT-PCR of the TCR CDR3. Each CDR3 protein gets one entry after TCRdb re-called the multiplex PCR reads with MiXCR. The top ten hold approximately 8% of the sample, which has about 720,000 distinct CDR3 sequences, 15% to 20% seen once. The sample holds many counts of this clonotype. Its antigen is unidentified. The TCR sequence derives from a man aged 18 to 30 with Graves' hyperthyroidism. The material sequenced was blood.

Here the CDR3 DNA reads TGTGCCAGCTCACCAATGGGACAGGGGTACAATGAGCAGTTCTTC. Translated: CASSPMGQGYNEQFF. This chain connects TRBV18 to TRBJ2-1; TRBD1 agrees at 10 bases. This CDR3 is 15 amino acids long. The germline V gene encodes CDR1 KGHSH and CDR2 LQKENI. The V gene end was trimmed by 2 bases and the J gene end by 4 bases; junction bases not matched to a gene: 2.